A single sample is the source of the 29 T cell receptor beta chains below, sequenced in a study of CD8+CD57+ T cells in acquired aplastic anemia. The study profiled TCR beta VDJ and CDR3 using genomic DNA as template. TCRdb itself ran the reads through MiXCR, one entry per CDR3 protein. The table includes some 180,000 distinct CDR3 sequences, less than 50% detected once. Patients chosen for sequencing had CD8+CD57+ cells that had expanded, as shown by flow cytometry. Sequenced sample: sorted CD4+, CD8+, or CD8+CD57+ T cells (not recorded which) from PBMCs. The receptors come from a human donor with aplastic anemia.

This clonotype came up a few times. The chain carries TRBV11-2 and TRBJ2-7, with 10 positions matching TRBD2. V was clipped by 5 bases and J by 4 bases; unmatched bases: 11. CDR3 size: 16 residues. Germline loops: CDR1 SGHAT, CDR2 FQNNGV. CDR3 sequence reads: CASSIISGGAAYEQYF. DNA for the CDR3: TGTGCCAGCAGCATCATAAGCGGGGGGGCCGCGTACGAGCAGTACTTC.

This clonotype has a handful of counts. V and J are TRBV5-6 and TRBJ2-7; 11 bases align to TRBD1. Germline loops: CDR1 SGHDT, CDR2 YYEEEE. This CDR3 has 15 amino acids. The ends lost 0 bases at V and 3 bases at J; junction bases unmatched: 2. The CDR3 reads CASSLGGTGGYEQYF. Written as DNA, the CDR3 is TGTGCCAGCAGCTTGGGTGGGACAGGGGGCTACGAGCAGTACTTC.

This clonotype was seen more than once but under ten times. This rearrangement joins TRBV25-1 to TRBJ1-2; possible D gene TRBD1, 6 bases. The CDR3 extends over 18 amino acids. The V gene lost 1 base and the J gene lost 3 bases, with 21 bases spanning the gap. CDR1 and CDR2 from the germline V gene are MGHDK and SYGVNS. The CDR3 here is CASSESGGNRAGYYGYTF. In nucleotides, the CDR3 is TGTGCCAGCAGTGAATCGGGGGGAAACAGGGCCGGGTACTATGGCTACACCTTC.

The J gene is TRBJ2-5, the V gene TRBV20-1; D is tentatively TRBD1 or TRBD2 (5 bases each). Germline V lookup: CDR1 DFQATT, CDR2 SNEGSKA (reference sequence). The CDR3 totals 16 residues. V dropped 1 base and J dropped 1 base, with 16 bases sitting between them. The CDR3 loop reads CSARVESGQPQETQYF. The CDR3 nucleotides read TGCAGTGCTAGAGTAGAGTCGGGGCAGCCCCAAGAGACCCAGTACTTC.

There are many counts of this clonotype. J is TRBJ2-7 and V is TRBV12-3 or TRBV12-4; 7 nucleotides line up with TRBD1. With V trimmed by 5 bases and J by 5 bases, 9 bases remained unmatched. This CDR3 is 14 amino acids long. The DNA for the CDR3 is TGTGCCAGCAGTGGGGCCTGGACAGGTAACGAGCAGTACTTC. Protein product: CASSGAWTGNEQYF.

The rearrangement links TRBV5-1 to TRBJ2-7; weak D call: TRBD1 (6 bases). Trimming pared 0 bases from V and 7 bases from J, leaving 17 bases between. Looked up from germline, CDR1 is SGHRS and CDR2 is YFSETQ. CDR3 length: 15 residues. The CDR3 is CASSLGTEPPGEQYF. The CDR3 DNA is TGCGCCAGCAGCTTGGGGACAGAGCCCCCGGGAGAGCAGTACTTC. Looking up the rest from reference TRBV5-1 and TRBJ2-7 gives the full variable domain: KAGVTQTPRYLIKTRGQQVTLSCSPISGHRSVSWYQQTPGQGLQFLFEYFSETQRNKGNFPGRFSGRQFSNSRSEMNVSTLELGDSALYLCASSLGTEPPGEQYFGPGTRLTVT.

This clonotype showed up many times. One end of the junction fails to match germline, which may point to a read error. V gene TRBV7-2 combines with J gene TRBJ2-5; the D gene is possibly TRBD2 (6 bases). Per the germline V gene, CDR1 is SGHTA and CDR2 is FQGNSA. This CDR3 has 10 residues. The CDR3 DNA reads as TGTGCCAGCAGCTGGGGTCCTAGCGACTTC. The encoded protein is CASSWGPSDF.

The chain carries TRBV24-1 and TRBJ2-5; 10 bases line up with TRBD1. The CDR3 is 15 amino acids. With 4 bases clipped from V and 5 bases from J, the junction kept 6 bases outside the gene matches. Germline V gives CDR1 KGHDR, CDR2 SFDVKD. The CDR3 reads CATSDSGTGEETQYF. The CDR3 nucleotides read TGTGCCACCAGTGACTCCGGGACAGGGGAGGAGACCCAGTACTTC.

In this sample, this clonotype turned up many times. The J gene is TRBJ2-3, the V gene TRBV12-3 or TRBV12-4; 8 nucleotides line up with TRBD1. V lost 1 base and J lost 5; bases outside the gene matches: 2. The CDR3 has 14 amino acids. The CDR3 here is CASSLGTGKDTQYF. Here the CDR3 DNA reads TGTGCCAGCAGTTTAGGGACAGGGAAAGATACGCAGTATTTT.

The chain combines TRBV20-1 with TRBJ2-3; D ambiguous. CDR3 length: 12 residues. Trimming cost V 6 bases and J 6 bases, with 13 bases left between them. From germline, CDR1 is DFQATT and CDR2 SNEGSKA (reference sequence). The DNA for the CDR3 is TGCAGTGCCACTGAGGTTTTGGATACGCAGTATTTT. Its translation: CSATEVLDTQYF.

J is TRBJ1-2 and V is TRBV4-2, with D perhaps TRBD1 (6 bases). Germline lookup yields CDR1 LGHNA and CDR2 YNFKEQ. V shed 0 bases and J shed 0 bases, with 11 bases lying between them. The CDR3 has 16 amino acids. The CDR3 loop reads CASSQDQGGANYGYTF. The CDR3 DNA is TGTGCCAGCAGCCAAGACCAAGGGGGAGCTAACTATGGCTACACCTTC.

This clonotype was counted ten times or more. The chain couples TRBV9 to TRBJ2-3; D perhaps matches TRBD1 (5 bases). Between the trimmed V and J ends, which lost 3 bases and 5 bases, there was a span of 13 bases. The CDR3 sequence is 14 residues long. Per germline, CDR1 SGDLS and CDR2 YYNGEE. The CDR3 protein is CASSATPGKDTQYF. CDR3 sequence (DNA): TGTGCCAGCAGCGCCACCCCAGGGAAAGATACGCAGTATTTT.

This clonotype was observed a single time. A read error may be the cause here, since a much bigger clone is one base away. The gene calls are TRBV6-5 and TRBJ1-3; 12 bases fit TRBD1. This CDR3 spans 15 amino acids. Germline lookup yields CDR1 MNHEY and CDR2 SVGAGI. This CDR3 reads CASSYGTGGGSTIYF. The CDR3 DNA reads TGTGCCAGCAGTTACGGGACAGGGGGCGGAAGCACCATATATTTT.

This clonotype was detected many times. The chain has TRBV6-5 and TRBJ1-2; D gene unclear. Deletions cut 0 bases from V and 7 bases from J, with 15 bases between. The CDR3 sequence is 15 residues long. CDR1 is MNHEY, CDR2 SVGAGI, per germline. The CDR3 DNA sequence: TGTGCCAGCAGTTACTCGAGAGGGTCTCAGGTTGGCTACACCTTC. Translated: CASSYSRGSQVGYTF.

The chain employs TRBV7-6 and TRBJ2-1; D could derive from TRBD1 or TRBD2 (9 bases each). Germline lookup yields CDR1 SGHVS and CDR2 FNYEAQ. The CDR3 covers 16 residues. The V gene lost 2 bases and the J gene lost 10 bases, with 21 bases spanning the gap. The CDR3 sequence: CASSLMIAGDRDEQFF. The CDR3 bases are TGTGCCAGCAGCTTAATGATAGCGGGGGACAGGGACGAGCAGTTCTTC.

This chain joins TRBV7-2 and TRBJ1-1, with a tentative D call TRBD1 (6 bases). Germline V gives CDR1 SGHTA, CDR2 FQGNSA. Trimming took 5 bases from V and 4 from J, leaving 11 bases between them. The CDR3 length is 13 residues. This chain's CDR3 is CASSQWGPTEAFF. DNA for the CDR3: TGTGCCAGCAGCCAATGGGGGCCCACTGAAGCTTTCTTT.

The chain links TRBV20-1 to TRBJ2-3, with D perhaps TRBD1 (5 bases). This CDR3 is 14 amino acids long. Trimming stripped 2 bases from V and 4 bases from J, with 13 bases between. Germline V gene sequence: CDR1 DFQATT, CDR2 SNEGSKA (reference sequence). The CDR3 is CSARLTGRSDTQYF. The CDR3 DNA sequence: TGCAGTGCTAGATTAACAGGTCGTTCAGATACGCAGTATTTT.

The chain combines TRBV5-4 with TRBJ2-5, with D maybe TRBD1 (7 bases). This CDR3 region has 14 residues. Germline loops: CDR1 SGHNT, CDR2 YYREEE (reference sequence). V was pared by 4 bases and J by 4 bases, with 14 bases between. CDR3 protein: CASSMRGRGETQYF. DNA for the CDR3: TGTGCCAGCAGCATGAGGGGGCGGGGAGAGACCCAGTACTTC.

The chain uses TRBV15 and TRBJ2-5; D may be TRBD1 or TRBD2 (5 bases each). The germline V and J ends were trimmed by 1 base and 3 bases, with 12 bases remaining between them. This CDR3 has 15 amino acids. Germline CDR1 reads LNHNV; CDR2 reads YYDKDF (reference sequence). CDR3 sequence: CATSRGGTVKETQYF. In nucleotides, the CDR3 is TGTGCCACCAGCAGAGGGGGGACGGTAAAAGAGACCCAGTACTTC. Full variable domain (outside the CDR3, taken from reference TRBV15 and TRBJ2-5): DAMVIQNPRYQVTQFGKPVTLSCSQTLNHNVMYWYQQKSSQAPKLLFHYYDKDFNNEADTPDNFQSRRPNTSFCFLDIRSPGLGDTAMYLCATSRGGTVKETQYFGPGTRLLVL.

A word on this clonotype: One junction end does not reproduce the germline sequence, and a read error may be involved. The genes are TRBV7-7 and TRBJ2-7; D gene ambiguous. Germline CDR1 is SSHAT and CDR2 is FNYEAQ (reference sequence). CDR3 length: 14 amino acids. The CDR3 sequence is CASSLGSDSYEQYF. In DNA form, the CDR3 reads TGTGCTAGCAGCTTAGGATCCGACTCCTACGAGCAGTACTTC.

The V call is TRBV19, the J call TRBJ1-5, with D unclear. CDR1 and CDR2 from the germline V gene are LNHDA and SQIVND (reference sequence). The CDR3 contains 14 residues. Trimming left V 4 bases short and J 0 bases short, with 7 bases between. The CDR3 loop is CASSKEYSNQPQHF. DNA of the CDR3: TGTGCCAGTAGTAAGGAGTATAGCAATCAGCCCCAGCATTTT.

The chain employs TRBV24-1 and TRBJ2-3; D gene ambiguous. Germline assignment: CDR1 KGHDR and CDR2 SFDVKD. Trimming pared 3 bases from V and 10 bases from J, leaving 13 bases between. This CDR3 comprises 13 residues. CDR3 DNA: TGTGCCACCAGTGATGCCGGCGCCCAGGCGCAGTATTTT. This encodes CATSDAGAQAQYF.

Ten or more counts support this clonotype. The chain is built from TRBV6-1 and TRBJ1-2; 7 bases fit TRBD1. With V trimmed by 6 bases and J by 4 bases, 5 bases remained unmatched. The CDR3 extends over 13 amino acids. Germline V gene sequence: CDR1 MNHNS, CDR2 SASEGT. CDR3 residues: CASRATGRYGYTF. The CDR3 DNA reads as TGTGCCAGCAGGGCGACAGGGCGCTATGGCTACACCTTC.

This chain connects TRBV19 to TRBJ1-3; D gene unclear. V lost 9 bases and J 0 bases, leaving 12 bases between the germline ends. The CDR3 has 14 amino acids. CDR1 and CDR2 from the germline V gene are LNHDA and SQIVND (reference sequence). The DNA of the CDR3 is TGTGCCAGCTTACACCCGTCCTCTGGAAACACCATATATTTT. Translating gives CASLHPSSGNTIYF.

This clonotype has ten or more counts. The CDR3 sequence is CAWTAGRNSPLHF. For the CDR3, the DNA is TGTGCCTGGACCGCCGGTAGGAACTCACCCCTCCACTTT. The J gene is TRBJ1-6, the V gene TRBV30; no clear D. Per germline, CDR1 GTSNPN and CDR2 SVGIG (reference sequence). The germline V and J ends were trimmed by 4 bases and 10 bases, with 14 bases remaining between them. The CDR3 has 13 residues.

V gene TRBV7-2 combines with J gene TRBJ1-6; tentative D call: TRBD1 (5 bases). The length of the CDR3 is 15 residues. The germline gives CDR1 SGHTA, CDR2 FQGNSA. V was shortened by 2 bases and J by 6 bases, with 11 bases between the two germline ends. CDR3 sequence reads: CASSLNSGLNSPLHF. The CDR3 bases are TGTGCCAGCAGCTTAAATTCAGGGCTTAATTCACCCCTCCACTTT. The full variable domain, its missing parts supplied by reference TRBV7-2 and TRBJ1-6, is GAGVSQSPSNKVTEKGKDVELRCDPISGHTALYWYRQSLGQGLEFLIYFQGNSAPDKSGLPSDRFSAERTGGSVSTLTIQRTQQEDSAVYLCASSLNSGLNSPLHFGNGTRLTVT.

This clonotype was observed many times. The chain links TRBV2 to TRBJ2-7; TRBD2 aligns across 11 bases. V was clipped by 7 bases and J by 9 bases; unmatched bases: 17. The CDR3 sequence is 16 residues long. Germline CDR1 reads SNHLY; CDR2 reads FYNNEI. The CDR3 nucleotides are TGTGCCAGCACCGAGCGGCTAGCGGGGGGAGGAAAGGCGCAGTACTTC. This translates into CASTERLAGGGKAQYF.

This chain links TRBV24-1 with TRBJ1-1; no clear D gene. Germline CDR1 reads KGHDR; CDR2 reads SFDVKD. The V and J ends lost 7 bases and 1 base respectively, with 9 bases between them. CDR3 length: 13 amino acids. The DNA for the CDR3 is TGTGCCACCAGAGCGCCAGCGAACACTGAAGCTTTCTTT. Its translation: CATRAPANTEAFF.

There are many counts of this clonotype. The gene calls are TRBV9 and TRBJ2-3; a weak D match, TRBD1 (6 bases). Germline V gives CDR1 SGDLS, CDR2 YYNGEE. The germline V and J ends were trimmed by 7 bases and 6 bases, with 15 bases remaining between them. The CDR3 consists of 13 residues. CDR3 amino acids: CASRRGHSDTQYF. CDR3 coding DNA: TGTGCCAGCCGCAGGGGACACTCCGATACGCAGTATTTT.